What follows are 13 T cell receptor beta chains derived from one specimen sequenced in a study of neurological immune-mediated disorders. TCRdb fed the 5' RACE reads into MiXCR, producing one record per CDR3 protein. The profile shows 55,000 to 75,000 distinct CDR3 sequences, roughly 5.6% of them singletons. Sequenced sample: PBMCs. Every receptor here comes from a woman under 40 with multiple sclerosis.

This clonotype appeared a few times. The rearrangement links TRBV5-1 to TRBJ1-5, with unresolved D. Germline values: CDR1 SGHRS, CDR2 YFSETQ. V shed 7 bases and J shed 0 bases, with 11 bases lying between them. CDR3 length: 14 amino acids. The DNA of the CDR3 is TGCGCCAGCCGGCCGGGGTATAGCAATCAGCCCCAGCATTTT. Protein product: CASRPGYSNQPQHF.

This clonotype was counted many times. CDR3 sequence (DNA): TGCAGTGCCTTCACCGGGCCCGTCTATGGCTACACCTTC. It specifies CSAFTGPVYGYTF. This chain links TRBV20-1 with TRBJ1-2; D is unresolved. The CDR3 totals 13 residues. CDR1 and CDR2 from the germline V gene are DFQATT and SNEGSKA (reference sequence). Trimming took off 6 bases at V and 4 bases at J, with 15 bases between the two ends.

This clonotype was detected many times. This chain connects TRBV3-1 to TRBJ2-3; no clear D gene. CDR3 size: 16 residues. The V end was cut by 0 bases, the J end by 2 bases, with 12 bases between. Germline lookup yields CDR1 LGHDT and CDR2 YNNKEL (reference sequence). The CDR3 spells CASSQDTSWNTDTQYF. DNA of the CDR3: TGTGCCAGCAGCCAAGATACCAGCTGGAACACAGATACGCAGTATTTT.

This clonotype was seen at least ten times. This chain joins TRBV7-6 and TRBJ1-1, with 8 bases aligning to TRBD1. CDR3 length equals 16 residues. The germline gives CDR1 SGHVS, CDR2 FNYEAQ. J lost 5 bases, V lost 1 base, and 9 bases had no gene match. The CDR3 nucleotides are TGTGCCAGCAGCTTAGGCCAGGGGGCCAGATGGACTGAAGCTTTCTTT. Translated, it gives CASSLGQGARWTEAFF.

Ten or more counts support this clonotype. V is TRBV7-2 and J is TRBJ2-2, with TRBD1 matching 7 bases. This CDR3 comprises 17 residues. V was clipped by 0 bases and J by 0 bases; unmatched bases: 4. Germline V gene data show CDR1 as SGHTA and CDR2 as FQGNSA. CDR3 sequence (DNA): TGTGCCAGCAGCTTAGCACTGGGACAGCCGAACACCGGGGAGCTGTTTTTT. It codes for CASSLALGQPNTGELFF.

A few counts support this clonotype. The chain employs TRBV18 and TRBJ1-1; D ambiguous. The CDR3 consists of 12 residues. V was pared by 4 bases and J by 7 bases, with 10 bases between. CDR1 is KGHSH, CDR2 LQKENI, per germline. This CDR3 is CASSRQTDEAFF. CDR3 coding DNA: TGTGCCAGCTCACGGCAGACGGATGAAGCTTTCTTT.

This clonotype was seen ten or more times. The chain joins TRBV20-1 to TRBJ2-3, with 13 bases aligning to TRBD2. The V gene's germline CDR1 is DFQATT and CDR2 SNEGSKA (reference sequence). The J segment lost 9 bases and the V segment lost 5 bases, leaving 11 bases of the junction unmatched. This CDR3 comprises 15 residues. CDR3 loop: CSASLLAGGPRTQYF. Here the CDR3 DNA reads TGCAGTGCTTCTCTACTAGCGGGGGGGCCCCGGACGCAGTATTTT.

As regards this clonotype: This may be a read error, as it is one base from a much larger clone. V usage is TRBV7-2 and J usage is TRBJ2-2; D gene uncertain. Germline V gene sequence: CDR1 SGHTA, CDR2 FQGNSA. Trimming left V 1 base short and J 8 bases short, with 14 bases between. There are 15 residues in the CDR3. CDR3: CASSLDGQPKGELFF. CDR3 DNA: TGTGCCAGCAGCTTAGACGGGCAACCAAAGGGGGAGCTGTTTTTT.

This clonotype was detected ten times or more. The J gene is TRBJ2-3, the V gene TRBV20-1, with D perhaps matching TRBD1 (5 bases). V was cut by 6 bases and J by 2 bases, with 24 bases left in between. CDR1 DFQATT and CDR2 SNEGSKA come from the germline V gene (reference sequence). The CDR3 loop spans 17 amino acids. The CDR3 DNA reads as TGCAGTGCCAGGACGTGGGCCCGGACATTCGACACAGATACGCAGTATTTT. It yields the protein CSARTWARTFDTDTQYF.

This clonotype was detected a few times. A much more abundant neighbour one base away suggests this may be a read error. This chain joins TRBV20-1 and TRBJ1-1, with unresolved D. This CDR3 spans 13 amino acids. Trimming shortened V by 4 bases and J by 3 bases, and 12 bases separated the two germline ends. The germline gives CDR1 DFQATT, CDR2 SNEGSKA (reference sequence). CDR3 sequence: CSANHMGDTEAFF. The CDR3 DNA reads as TGCAGTGCTAATCATATGGGTGACACTGAAGCTTTCTTT.

This clonotype showed up just a few times. This may come from a read error, since a much larger clone is one base off. V and J are TRBV6-5 and TRBJ2-1, with D possibly TRBD2 on 7 matching bases. The CDR3 spans 20 residues. CDR1 MNHEY and CDR2 SVGAGI come from the germline V gene. CDR3 nucleotides: TGTGCCAGCAGCTACTGGGGGACAAGGGCATCAAGGGGGACTAATCATGAGCAGTTCTTC. Residues: CASSYWGTRASRGTNHEQFF.

In its sample, this clonotype was seen many times. An end of the junction does not agree with germline; a read error may underlie this. V is TRBV29-1 and J is TRBJ1-5; 7 bases are a match to TRBD1. The germline V gene has CDR1 SQVTM and CDR2 ANQGSEA. CDR3 length equals 15 residues. The CDR3 is CSVPPSGQRNQPQNF. The CDR3 nucleotides read TGCAGCGTTCCTCCCTCGGGACAGAGAAATCAGCCCCAGAATTTT.

The genes are TRBV20-1 and TRBJ2-2, with 8 nucleotides matching TRBD1. Trimming removed 5 bases from V and 6 bases from J; junction bases left unmatched: 8. Germline V gives CDR1 DFQATT, CDR2 SNEGSKA (reference sequence). The CDR3 spans 14 residues. CDR3 in DNA: TGCAGTGCTGGACAGGGTAGACTCCCCGGGGAGCTGTTTTTT. Residues: CSAGQGRLPGELFF.